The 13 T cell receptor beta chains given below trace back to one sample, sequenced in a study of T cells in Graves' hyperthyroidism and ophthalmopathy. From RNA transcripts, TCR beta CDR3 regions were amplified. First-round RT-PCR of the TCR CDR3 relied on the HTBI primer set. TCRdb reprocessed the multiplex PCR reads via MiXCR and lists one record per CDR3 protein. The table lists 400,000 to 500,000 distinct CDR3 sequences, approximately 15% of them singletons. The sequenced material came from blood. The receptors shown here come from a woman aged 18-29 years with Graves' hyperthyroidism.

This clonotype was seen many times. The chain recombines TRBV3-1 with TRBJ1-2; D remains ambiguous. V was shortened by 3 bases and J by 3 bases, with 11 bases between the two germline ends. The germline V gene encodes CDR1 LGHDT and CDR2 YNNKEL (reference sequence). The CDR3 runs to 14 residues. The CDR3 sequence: CASSQGRVDYGYTF. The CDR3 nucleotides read TGTGCCAGCAGCCAGGGTCGGGTAGACTATGGCTACACCTTC.

CDR3 amino acids: CASSYSRGSEQYF. Here the CDR3 DNA reads TGTGCCAGCAGTTACTCGAGGGGGTCCGAGCAGTACTTC. The chain couples TRBV6-5 to TRBJ2-7, with D possibly matching TRBD1 (6 bases). Trimming pared 0 bases from V and 6 bases from J, leaving 9 bases between. The CDR3 runs to 13 residues. Germline V lookup: CDR1 MNHEY, CDR2 SVGAGI.

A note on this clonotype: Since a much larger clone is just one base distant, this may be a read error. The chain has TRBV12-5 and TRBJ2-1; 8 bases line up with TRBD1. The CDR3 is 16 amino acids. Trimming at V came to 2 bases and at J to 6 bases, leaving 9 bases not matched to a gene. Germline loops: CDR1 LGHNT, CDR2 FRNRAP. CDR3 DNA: TGTGCTAGTGGTTTGACCCGTGGACAGGGAGGCAATGAGCAGTTCTTC. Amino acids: CASGLTRGQGGNEQFF.

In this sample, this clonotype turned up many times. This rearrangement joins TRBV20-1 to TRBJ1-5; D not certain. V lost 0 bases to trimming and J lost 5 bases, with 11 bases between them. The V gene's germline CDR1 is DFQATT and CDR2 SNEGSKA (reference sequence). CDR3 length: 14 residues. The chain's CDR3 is CSARDHGTDQPQHF. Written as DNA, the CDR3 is TGCAGTGCTAGAGATCATGGAACCGATCAGCCCCAGCATTTT.

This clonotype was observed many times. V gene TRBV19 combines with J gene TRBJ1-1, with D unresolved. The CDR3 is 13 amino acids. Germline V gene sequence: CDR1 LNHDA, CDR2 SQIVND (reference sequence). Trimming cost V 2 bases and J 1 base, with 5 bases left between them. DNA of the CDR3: TGTGCCAGTAGTATATCCGGGAACACTGAAGCTTTCTTT. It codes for CASSISGNTEAFF.

CDR3 residues: CASSQGVGPYEQYF. Written as DNA, the CDR3 is TGTGCCAGCAGCCAAGGGGTCGGGCCCTACGAGCAGTACTTC. The chain joins TRBV14 to TRBJ2-7; D gene uncertain. Per the germline V gene, CDR1 is SGHDN and CDR2 is FVKESK. This CDR3 spans 14 amino acids. The V and J ends lost 1 base and 2 bases respectively, with 9 bases between them.

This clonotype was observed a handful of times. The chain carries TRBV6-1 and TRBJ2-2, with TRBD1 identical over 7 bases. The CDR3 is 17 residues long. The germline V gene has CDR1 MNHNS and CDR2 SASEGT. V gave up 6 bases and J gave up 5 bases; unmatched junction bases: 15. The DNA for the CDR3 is TGTGCCAGCAGCGACCGGGACAGAGGGCTGTGGACCGGGGAGCTGTTTTTT. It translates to CASSDRDRGLWTGELFF.

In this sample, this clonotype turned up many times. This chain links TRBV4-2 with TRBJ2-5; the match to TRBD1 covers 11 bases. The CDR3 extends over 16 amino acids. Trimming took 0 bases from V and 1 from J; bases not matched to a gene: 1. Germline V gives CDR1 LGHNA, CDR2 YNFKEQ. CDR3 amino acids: CASSQEGQGAQETQYF. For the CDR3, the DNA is TGTGCCAGCAGCCAAGAAGGACAGGGGGCCCAAGAGACCCAGTACTTC.

The CDR3 here is CASSLDSRTEAFF. In nucleotides, the CDR3 is TGTGCCAGCAGCCTGGACTCTCGGACTGAAGCTTTCTTT. The chain recombines TRBV5-5 with TRBJ1-1; no reliable D call. This CDR3 spans 13 amino acids. V was cut by 4 bases and J by 5 bases, with 12 bases left in between. Per germline, CDR1 SGHKS and CDR2 YYEKEE (reference sequence).

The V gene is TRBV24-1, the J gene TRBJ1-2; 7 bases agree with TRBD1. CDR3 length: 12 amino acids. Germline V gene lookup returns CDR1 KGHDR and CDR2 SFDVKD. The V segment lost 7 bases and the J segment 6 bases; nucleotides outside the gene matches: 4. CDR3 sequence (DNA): TGTGCCACCAGCGACAGGGCTGATGGCTACACCTTC. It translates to CATSDRADGYTF.

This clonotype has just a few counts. Written as DNA, the CDR3 is TGTGCCAGCACGTCGTACACAGATACGCAGTATTTT. It codes for CASTSYTDTQYF. This chain connects TRBV6-1 to TRBJ2-3; D is unresolved. V was trimmed by 7 bases and J by 2 bases, leaving 7 bases between them. The CDR3 spans 12 residues. The germline V gene encodes CDR1 MNHNS and CDR2 SASEGT.

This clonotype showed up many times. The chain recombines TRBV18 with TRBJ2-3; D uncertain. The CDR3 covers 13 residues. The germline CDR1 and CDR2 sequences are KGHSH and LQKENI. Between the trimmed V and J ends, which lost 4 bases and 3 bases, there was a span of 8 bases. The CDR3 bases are TGTGCCAGCTCACGTGCGAGGACAGATACGCAGTATTTT. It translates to CASSRARTDTQYF.

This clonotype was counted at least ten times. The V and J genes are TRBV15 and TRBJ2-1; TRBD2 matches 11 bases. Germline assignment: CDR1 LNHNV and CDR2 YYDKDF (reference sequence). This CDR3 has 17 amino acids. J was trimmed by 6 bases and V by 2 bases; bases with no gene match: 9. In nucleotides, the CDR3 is TGTGCCACCAGCAGATCCCCAGCCGGGACTAGCGGCAATGAGCAGTTCTTC. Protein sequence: CATSRSPAGTSGNEQFF. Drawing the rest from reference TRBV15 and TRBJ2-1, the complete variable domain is DAMVIQNPRYQVTQFGKPVTLSCSQTLNHNVMYWYQQKSSQAPKLLFHYYDKDFNNEADTPDNFQSRRPNTSFCFLDIRSPGLGDTAMYLCATSRSPAGTSGNEQFFGPGTRLTVL.